This note documents a single T cell receptor beta chain sequence. Its matching antigen is unknown. The sample originates from a study of T cells after yellow fever vaccination. Study at large: When fractions had low cell numbers, they were prepared with SMART-Seq v4 Ultra Low Input.

Overall study findings and caveats: In FACS-sorted repertoires, abundant clonotypes from the bulk population could appear as contaminants.

The germline V and J ends were trimmed by 1 base and 0 bases, with 7 bases remaining between them. The V gene's germline CDR1 is KGHSH and CDR2 LQKENI. CDR3 length equals 16 residues. TCRdb re-derived calls from the 5' RACE reads in MiXCR, one entry per CDR3 protein. Here the sample spans a few hundred thousand distinct CDR3 sequences, 11% being singletons. The chain uses TRBV18 and TRBJ2-6, with D possibly being TRBD1 or TRBD2 (5 bases each). The sequence was collected from a man between 18 and 35 years old who received the YFV17D yellow fever vaccine. Sequenced material: PBMCs, taken on the day of the first yellow fever vaccination. The CDR3 DNA sequence: TGTGCCAGCTCACCACAGGGGACCTCTGGGGCCAACGTCCTGACTTTC. As protein: CASSPQGTSGANVLTF.